Shown below are 23 T cell receptor beta chains from a single sample sequenced in a study of CD8+CD57+ T cells in acquired aplastic anemia (dated by TCRdb to 2016 to 2018). These reads were obtained on an Illumina HiSeq 2000. Genomic DNA served as template for TCR beta VDJ combination and CDR3 sequence profiling. TCRdb reran the public reads through fastp at Q25 and MiXCR, keeping productive beta chains. A single entry per CDR3 protein holds the most common genes and DNA from its merged rows. The sample data list around 140,000 distinct CDR3 sequences, and less than 45% of these were observed just once. Of the sample, 8.4% falls within the top ten clones. Sequencing input: sorted CD4+, CD8+, or CD8+CD57+ T cells (not recorded which) from PBMCs. These receptors all stem from a human donor in good health, serving as a control.

This clonotype was picked up many times. This sequence joins TRBV27 and TRBJ1-6, with 10 bases aligning to TRBD1. Germline V gene data show CDR1 as MNHEY and CDR2 as SMNVEV (reference sequence). The CDR3 is made up of 16 amino acids. With 4 bases clipped from V and 10 bases from J, the junction kept 10 bases outside the gene matches. The CDR3 coding sequence is TGTGCCAGCAGTTCAATCCCGGGACAGGGGTCGTCACCCCTCCACTTT. It yields the protein CASSSIPGQGSSPLHF.

This clonotype was observed at least ten times. The chain is built from TRBV18 and TRBJ2-7; 8 bases line up with TRBD1. CDR3 length: 13 amino acids. J lost 2 bases, V lost 3 bases, and 0 bases had no gene match. The germline V gene has CDR1 KGHSH and CDR2 LQKENI. The CDR3 nucleotides are TGTGCCAGCTCACCGACAGGGGCCTACGAGCAGTACTTC. Its protein is CASSPTGAYEQYF.

This clonotype was picked up many times. The J gene is TRBJ2-5, the V gene TRBV11-3; no clear D. CDR3 length: 12 amino acids. Germline V CDR1 and CDR2: SGHNT, YENEEA. Trimming removed 6 bases at V and 5 bases at J, with 10 bases between. DNA for the CDR3: TGTGCCAGCAGGGAAGGGAAGGAGACCCAGTACTTC. Its protein product is CASREGKETQYF.

A few counts support this clonotype. A much larger clone differs from this one at a single base, so this may be a read error. The rearrangement joins TRBV2 to TRBJ1-4; 7 nucleotides line up with TRBD1. The germline V gene has CDR1 SNHLY and CDR2 FYNNEI. The CDR3 is 15 residues long. The CDR3 protein is CAGSPPAGGNEKLFF. CDR3 bases: TGTGCCGGCAGCCCCCCTGCAGGGGGTAATGAAAAACTGTTTTTT.

Ten or more counts support this clonotype. The gene calls are TRBV6-5 and TRBJ2-3; TRBD1 agrees at 7 bases. CDR1 is MNHEY and CDR2 is SVGAGI in the germline V gene. V lost 4 bases to trimming and J lost 4 bases; unmatched junction nucleotides: 8. This CDR3 has 15 amino acids. The CDR3 DNA sequence: TGTGCCAGCAGTTCCAGACAGGGTGTCCCAGATACGCAGTATTTT. Its protein product is CASSSRQGVPDTQYF.

The rearrangement uses TRBV7-2 and TRBJ1-4; TRBD1 matches 8 bases. The germline gives CDR1 SGHTA, CDR2 FQGNSA. The CDR3 loop spans 13 amino acids. Trimming cost V 5 bases and J 8 bases; bases outside gene matches: 4. CDR3 DNA: TGTGCCAGCAGCCCGGACAGGGTGGAAAAACTGTTTTTT. This translates into CASSPDRVEKLFF.

As for this clonotype: A read error may be the cause here, since a much bigger clone is one base away. J is TRBJ1-1 and V is TRBV5-1; perhaps TRBD1 as D (5 bases). CDR3 length equals 15 residues. The germline V gene has CDR1 SGHRS and CDR2 YFSETQ. The V end was cut by 1 base, the J end by 1 base, with 11 bases between. The CDR3 DNA is TGCGCCAGCAGCTTGACTCCGGGGACGAACACTGAAGCTTTCTTT. Translation gives CASSLTPGTNTEAFF.

This clonotype was detected many times. The V and J genes are TRBV19 and TRBJ1-2; tentatively, D is TRBD1 (5 bases). The CDR3 is 15 amino acids. Trimming took 1 base from V and 3 from J, leaving 12 bases between them. Germline V lookup: CDR1 LNHDA, CDR2 SQIVND (reference sequence). Here the CDR3 reads CASSIGDRPDYGYTF. The CDR3 DNA sequence: TGTGCCAGTAGTATAGGGGACCGCCCAGACTATGGCTACACCTTC.

There are many counts of this clonotype. CDR3 nucleotides: TGTGCCAGTAGTCCCCAGGGGATTAATTATGGAAGCTACACCTTC. Amino acids: CASSPQGINYGSYTF. The V and J genes are TRBV19 and TRBJ1-2; D is perhaps TRBD1 (6 bases). The CDR3 runs 15 residues. Trimming took off 5 bases at V and 9 bases at J, with 22 bases between the two ends. The V gene's germline CDR1 is LNHDA and CDR2 SQIVND (reference sequence). Full variable domain (remainder filled in from reference TRBV19 and TRBJ1-2): DGGITQSPKYLFRKEGQNVTLSCEQNLNHDAMYWYRQDPGQGLRLIYYSQIVNDFQKGDIAEGYSVSREKKESFPLTVTSAQKNPTAFYLCASSPQGINYGSYTFGSGTRLTVV.

In its sample, this clonotype was seen a few times. The rearrangement uses TRBV12-3 or TRBV12-4 and TRBJ2-4; 7 nucleotides line up with TRBD1. This CDR3 has 14 residues. The J segment lost 2 bases and the V segment lost 5 bases, leaving 3 bases of the junction unmatched. CDR3 DNA sequence: TGTGCCAGCAGTCTGGGACAGACCAAAAACATTCAGTACTTC. Translated: CASSLGQTKNIQYF.

At least ten counts were recorded for this clonotype. The J gene is TRBJ2-7, the V gene TRBV20-1; D is possibly TRBD1 or TRBD2 (5 bases each). This CDR3 has 14 residues. Trimming took 4 bases from V and 1 from J, leaving 14 bases between them. In germline, CDR1 is DFQATT, CDR2 SNEGSKA (reference sequence). In DNA form, the CDR3 reads TGCAGTGCTAAGAGGGGAGTGGGGTCCTACGAGCAGTACTTC. This translates into CSAKRGVGSYEQYF.

There are many counts of this clonotype. The chain combines TRBV13 with TRBJ2-5, with D perhaps assigned TRBD1 or TRBD2 (6 bases each). The CDR3 is made up of 15 amino acids. Germline values: CDR1 PRHDT, CDR2 FYEKMQ (reference sequence). Trimming removed 2 bases at V and 5 bases at J, with 15 bases between. Here the CDR3 DNA reads TGTGCCAGCAGCTTATGGGGGGCCCCTGTGGAGACCCAGTACTTC. As protein: CASSLWGAPVETQYF.

Concerning this clonotype: One end of the junction varies from germline; a read error may be responsible. The chain links TRBV19 to TRBJ1-2; no definite D call. This CDR3 spans 13 amino acids. The germline CDR1 and CDR2 sequences are LNHDA and SQIVND (reference sequence). CDR3 region: CASGVGSNYGCTF. The CDR3 DNA is TGTGCCAGTGGTGTAGGCTCTAACTATGGCTGCACCTTC.

About this clonotype: The junction shows a germline mismatch at one end, possibly a read error. The chain is built from TRBV5-4 and TRBJ2-2; TRBD1 might be the D (6 bases). This CDR3 is 16 amino acids long. Germline V gene data show CDR1 as SGHNT and CDR2 as YYREEE (reference sequence). CDR3 in DNA: TGTGCCAGCAGCTTCGGACAGAACCAAAACACCAGGGAGCTGTTTTTT. Protein product: CASSFGQNQNTRELFF. The whole variable domain, filled in from reference TRBV5-4 and TRBJ2-2, reads ETGVTQSPTHLIKTRGQQVTLRCSSQSGHNTVSWYQQALGQGPQFIFQYYREEENGRGNFPPRFSGLQFPNYSSELNVNALELDDSALYLCASSFGQNQNTRELFFGEGSRLTVL.

V and J are TRBV15 and TRBJ2-7; TRBD1 might be the D (6 bases). CDR3 size: 15 residues. V lost 7 bases to trimming and J lost 3 bases, with 19 bases between them. Germline values: CDR1 LNHNV, CDR2 YYDKDF (reference sequence). The CDR3 is CATKGKGVVDYEQYF. In nucleotides, the CDR3 is TGTGCCACCAAGGGGAAGGGGGTTGTGGACTACGAGCAGTACTTC.

This clonotype was detected only a few times. This sequence joins TRBV30 and TRBJ1-6, with D uncertain. The CDR3 contains 16 residues. V lost 3 bases and J lost 5, with 17 bases in between. Germline lookup yields CDR1 GTSNPN and CDR2 SVGIG (reference sequence). The CDR3 sequence is CAWRVSSIQNNSPLHF. The CDR3 region has the DNA TGTGCCTGGAGGGTAAGTTCGATACAAAATAATTCACCCCTCCACTTT.

CDR3: CASSPGQMGGGYTF. CDR3 nucleotides: TGTGCCAGCAGCCCGGGACAGATGGGGGGTGGCTACACCTTC. The chain joins TRBV3-1 to TRBJ1-2; 7 bases fit TRBD1. The CDR3 length is 14 residues. The V gene's germline CDR1 is LGHDT and CDR2 YNNKEL (reference sequence). V shed 4 bases and J 7 bases; nucleotides not matched to a gene: 9. Based on the CDR3 plus reference TRBV3-1 and TRBJ1-2, the full variable domain is DTAVSQTPKYLVTQMGNDKSIKCEQNLGHDTMYWYKQDSKKFLKIMFSYNNKELIINETVPNRFSPKSPDKAHLNLHINSLELGDSAVYFCASSPGQMGGGYTFGSGTRLTVV.

The table lists this clonotype with many counts. Written as DNA, the CDR3 is TGTGCCAGCAGCATTGGGACAGGGGATTCACCCCTCCACTTT. This encodes CASSIGTGDSPLHF. The chain joins TRBV7-6 to TRBJ1-6; the match to TRBD1 covers 10 bases. In germline, CDR1 is SGHVS, CDR2 FNYEAQ. V shed 5 bases and J 8 bases; nucleotides not matched to a gene: 3. The CDR3 sequence is 14 residues long.

This clonotype is termed medium-sized (0.01 to 0.1%). CDR3 protein: CASSLVDRSQETQYF. The CDR3 DNA sequence: TGTGCCAGCAGCTTAGTGGACAGGTCTCAAGAGACCCAGTACTTC. This chain links TRBV7-2 with TRBJ2-5; the match to TRBD1 covers 7 bases. Germline CDR1 and CDR2: SGHTA and FQGNSA. The ends lost 1 base at V and 2 bases at J; junction bases unmatched: 4. CDR3 length: 15 amino acids.

Ten or more counts support this clonotype. The chain is built from TRBV9 and TRBJ2-7, with D perhaps assigned TRBD1 or TRBD2 (5 bases each). Trimming left V 0 bases short and J 2 bases short, with 12 bases between. The CDR3 has 15 residues. Germline V gene lookup returns CDR1 SGDLS and CDR2 YYNGEE. DNA for the CDR3: TGTGCCAGCAGCGTAGCCACCCAGGGACCCTACGAGCAGTACTTC. Translation gives CASSVATQGPYEQYF.

In its sample, this clonotype was seen many times. The chain recombines TRBV29-1 with TRBJ1-1, with a weak D call TRBD1 (5 bases). CDR1 SQVTM and CDR2 ANQGSEA come from the germline V gene. V was trimmed by 2 bases and J by 9 bases, leaving 10 bases between them. The CDR3 contains 11 residues. Here the CDR3 DNA reads TGCAGCGTTGAACTCAGGGAAAAAGCTTTCTTT. Protein sequence: CSVELREKAFF.

This clonotype has ten or more counts. The chain is built from TRBV19 and TRBJ1-5; 9 nucleotides align to TRBD1. The germline CDR1 and CDR2 sequences are LNHDA and SQIVND (reference sequence). CDR3 length: 16 amino acids. V shed 5 bases, J shed 8 bases, and the junction held 13 bases outside the gene matches. The CDR3 coding sequence is TGTGCCAGTAGTCACGTCGACAGGGGGACCCATGAGCCCCAGCATTTT. It yields the protein CASSHVDRGTHEPQHF.

Comment on this clonotype: A clone one base away is much larger, so this may be a read error. Since the CDR3 does not end with the conserved phenylalanine or tryptophan, this likely comes from a read error. The V and J genes are TRBV12-3 or TRBV12-4 and TRBJ2-7, with 7 bases that match TRBD1. Trimming cost V 3 bases and J 4 bases; bases outside gene matches: 3. The CDR3 consists of 13 residues. For the CDR3, the DNA is TGTGCCAGCAGTTTTAGGGGGCTATACGAGCAGTACTCC. The encoded protein is CASSFRGLYEQYS.